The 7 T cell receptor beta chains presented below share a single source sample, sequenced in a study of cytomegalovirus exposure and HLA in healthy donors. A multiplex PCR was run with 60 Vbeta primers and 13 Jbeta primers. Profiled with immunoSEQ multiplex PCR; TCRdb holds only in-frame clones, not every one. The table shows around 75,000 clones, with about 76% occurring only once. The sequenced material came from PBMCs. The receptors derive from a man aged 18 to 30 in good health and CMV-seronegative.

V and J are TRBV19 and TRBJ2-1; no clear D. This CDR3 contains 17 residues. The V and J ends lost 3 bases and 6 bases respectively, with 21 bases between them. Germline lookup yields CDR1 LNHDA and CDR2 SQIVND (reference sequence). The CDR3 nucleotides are TGTGCCAGTAGTATTCGGATGGTCCCTCCCCGAGGCAATGAGCAGTTCTTC. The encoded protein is CASSIRMVPPRGNEQFF.

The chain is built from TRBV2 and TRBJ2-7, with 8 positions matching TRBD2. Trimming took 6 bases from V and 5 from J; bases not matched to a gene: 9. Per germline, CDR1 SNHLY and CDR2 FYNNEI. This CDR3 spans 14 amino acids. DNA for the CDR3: TGTGCCAGCAGCGCGGGGGGCCCTCCCCACGAGCAGTACTTC. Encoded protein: CASSAGGPPHEQYF.

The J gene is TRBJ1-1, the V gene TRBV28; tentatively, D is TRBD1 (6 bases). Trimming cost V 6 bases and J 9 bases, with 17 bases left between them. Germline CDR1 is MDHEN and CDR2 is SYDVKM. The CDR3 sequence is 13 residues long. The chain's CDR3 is CASSLVSRGKAFF. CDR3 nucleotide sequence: TGTGCCAGCAGCCTAGTTTCCAGGGGTAAAGCTTTCTTT. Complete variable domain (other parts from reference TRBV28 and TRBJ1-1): DVKVTQSSRYLVKRTGEKVFLECVQDMDHENMFWYRQDPGLGLRLIYFSYDVKMKEKGDIPEGYSVSREKKERFSLILESASTNQTSMYLCASSLVSRGKAFFGQGTRLTVV.

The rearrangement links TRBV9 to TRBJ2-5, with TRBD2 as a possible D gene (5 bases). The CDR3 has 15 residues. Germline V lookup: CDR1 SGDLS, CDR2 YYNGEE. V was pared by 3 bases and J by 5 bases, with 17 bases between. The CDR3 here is CASSDRPAGEETQYF. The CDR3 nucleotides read TGTGCCAGCAGCGACCGCCCCGCGGGCGAGGAGACCCAGTACTTC.

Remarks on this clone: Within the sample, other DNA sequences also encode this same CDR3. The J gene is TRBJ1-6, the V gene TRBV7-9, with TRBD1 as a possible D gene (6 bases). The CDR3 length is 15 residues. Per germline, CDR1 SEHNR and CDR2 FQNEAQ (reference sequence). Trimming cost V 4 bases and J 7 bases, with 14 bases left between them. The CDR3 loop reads CASSSGQRPNSPLHF. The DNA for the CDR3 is TGTGCCAGCAGCTCAGGACAGAGACCGAATTCACCCCTCCACTTT.

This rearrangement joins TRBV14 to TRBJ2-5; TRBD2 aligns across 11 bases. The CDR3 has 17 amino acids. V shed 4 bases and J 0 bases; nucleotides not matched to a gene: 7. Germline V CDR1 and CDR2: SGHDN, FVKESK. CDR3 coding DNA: TGTGCCAGCAGCCTTAGATCTAGCGGGGGGTACCAAGAGACCCAGTACTTC. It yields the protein CASSLRSSGGYQETQYF.

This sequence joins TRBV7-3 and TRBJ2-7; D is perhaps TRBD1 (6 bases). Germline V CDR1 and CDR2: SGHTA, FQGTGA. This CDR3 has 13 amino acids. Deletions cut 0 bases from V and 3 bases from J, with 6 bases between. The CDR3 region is CASSLTGGYEQYF. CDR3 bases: TGTGCCAGCAGCTTAACAGGGGGCTACGAGCAGTACTTC.